The clone carrying this T cell receptor beta chain was seen once. Its specificity is unknown. This sample is drawn from a study of post-analysis software for immune sequencing data. CDR1 SGHRS and CDR2 YFSETQ come from the germline V gene. Trimming removed 4 bases from V and 4 bases from J, with 10 bases in between. This CDR3 is built from 13 residues. Findings and caveats of the study: The study found TRBV5-6, TRBV5-1 and TRBV20-1 among five TRBV segments more frequent in patients than controls.

Unique molecular identifiers had been added to the TCR beta cDNA libraries. Each CDR3 protein is one row after TCRdb ran MiXCR on the PCR reads. Seen here are roughly 200,000 distinct CDR3 sequences, over 25% observed once, and the top ten hold around 3.7%. V is TRBV5-1 and J is TRBJ2-3; D is uncertain. The source is a girl between 2 and 17 years old with multiple sclerosis. Source material: blood. The CDR3 nucleotides read TGCGCCAGCAGCACGGACCGGGCAGATACGCAGTATTTT. It yields the protein CASSTDRADTQYF.